The 28 T cell receptor beta chains listed next were all sequenced from one sample in a study of blood T cell repertoires in COVID-19. Here immunoSEQ multiplex PCR was the method, and the copy in TCRdb shows in-frame clones only, minus some. The sample lists more than 150,000 clones, approximately 80% occurring once. The source material was peripheral blood. Every receptor here comes from a human donor in a cohort sampled during active COVID-19.

The chain recombines TRBV14 with TRBJ1-2, with D uncertain. Trimming took 0 bases from V and 4 from J, leaving 15 bases between them. Germline lookup yields CDR1 SGHDN and CDR2 FVKESK. This CDR3 is built from 16 residues. The CDR3 is CASSQEAEGVAYGYTF. The DNA of the CDR3 is TGTGCCAGCAGCCAAGAGGCGGAGGGAGTCGCCTATGGCTACACCTTC.

This clone was seen a single time. The chain combines TRBV19 with TRBJ2-1; 8 nucleotides agree with TRBD2. The ends lost 4 bases at V and 1 base at J; junction bases unmatched: 6. Germline CDR1 is LNHDA and CDR2 is SQIVND (reference sequence). The CDR3 is made up of 16 amino acids. The CDR3 loop is CASSTGGTRSYNEQFF. In nucleotides, the CDR3 is TGTGCCAGTAGTACCGGGGGGACTAGGTCCTACAATGAGCAGTTCTTC.

The rearrangement joins TRBV14 to TRBJ1-6; TRBD1 is a possible D gene (5 bases). This CDR3 comprises 15 residues. The germline gives CDR1 SGHDN, CDR2 FVKESK. V was cut by 1 base and J by 6 bases, with 10 bases left in between. CDR3 in amino acids: CASSQGQGPNSPLHF. In nucleotides, the CDR3 is TGTGCCAGCAGCCAAGGGCAGGGCCCTAATTCACCCCTCCACTTT. Complete variable domain (other parts from reference TRBV14 and TRBJ1-6): EAGVTQFPSHSVIEKGQTVTLRCDPISGHDNLYWYRRVMGKEIKFLLHFVKESKQDESGMPNNRFLAERTGGTYSTLKVQPAELEDSGVYFCASSQGQGPNSPLHFGNGTRLTVT.

This chain links TRBV30 with TRBJ1-2, with D uncertain. The CDR3 is 15 amino acids. The germline gives CDR1 GTSNPN, CDR2 SVGIG (reference sequence). V was clipped by 4 bases and J by 2 bases, with 17 bases between them. The CDR3 here is CAWTHARGRNYGYTF. CDR3 bases: TGTGCCTGGACCCATGCCCGCGGCAGAAACTATGGCTACACCTTC.

V is TRBV18 and J is TRBJ1-2; tentatively, D is TRBD1 (5 bases). This CDR3 contains 15 residues. Trimming pared 3 bases from V and 4 bases from J, leaving 15 bases between. The germline CDR1 and CDR2 sequences are KGHSH and LQKENI. CDR3 region: CASSPPSLTAYGYTF. The CDR3 nucleotides are TGTGCCAGCTCACCCCCCTCCTTGACAGCCTATGGCTACACCTTC. The variable domain in full, with the rest retrieved from reference TRBV18 and TRBJ1-2, is NAGVMQNPRHLVRRRGQEARLRCSPMKGHSHVYWYRQLPEEGLKFMVYLQKENIIDESGMPKERFSAEFPKEGPSILRIQQVVRGDSAAYFCASSPPSLTAYGYTFGSGTRLTVV.

CDR3 nucleotide sequence: TGTGCCAGTAGTATAAATAGCGGGGGGTGGGAGACCCAGTACTTC. It codes for CASSINSGGWETQYF. V usage is TRBV19 and J usage is TRBJ2-5; 10 bases fit TRBD2. CDR3 length: 15 residues. CDR1 and CDR2 (germline): LNHDA, SQIVND (reference sequence). The V gene end was trimmed by 2 bases and the J gene end by 5 bases; junction bases not matched to a gene: 5.

This clone was detected only a few times. This chain joins TRBV19 and TRBJ1-1; 7 bases match TRBD1. The CDR3 runs 15 residues. V shed 4 bases and J 3 bases; nucleotides not matched to a gene: 8. Germline V gene data show CDR1 as LNHDA and CDR2 as SQIVND (reference sequence). In nucleotides, the CDR3 is TGTGCCAGTAGTACGAGACAGGGATTGCACACTGAAGCTTTCTTT. Amino acid sequence: CASSTRQGLHTEAFF.

The chain recombines TRBV5-1 with TRBJ1-2; D is perhaps TRBD1 (6 bases). CDR3 length: 15 residues. The V end was cut by 2 bases, the J end by 0 bases, with 11 bases between. CDR1 is SGHRS and CDR2 is YFSETQ in the germline V gene. The DNA for the CDR3 is TGCGCCAGCAGCTTTGGACAGAACCCTAACTATGGCTACACCTTC. Protein sequence: CASSFGQNPNYGYTF. Looking up the rest from reference TRBV5-1 and TRBJ1-2 gives the full variable domain: KAGVTQTPRYLIKTRGQQVTLSCSPISGHRSVSWYQQTPGQGLQFLFEYFSETQRNKGNFPGRFSGRQFSNSRSEMNVSTLELGDSALYLCASSFGQNPNYGYTFGSGTRLTVV.

This chain links TRBV11-1 with TRBJ2-7; TRBD1 matches at 7 bases. The CDR3 is made up of 14 amino acids. The V and J ends lost 4 bases and 3 bases, in that order; junction bases with no gene match: 6. Germline V gives CDR1 SGHAT, CDR2 FQDESV (reference sequence). CDR3 sequence (DNA): TGTGCCAGCAGCTCCTTAGACAGGGTCTACGAGCAGTACTTC. It codes for CASSSLDRVYEQYF.

The gene calls are TRBV5-5 and TRBJ2-5, with D perhaps matching TRBD2 (5 bases). V dropped 7 bases and J dropped 2 bases, with 12 bases sitting between them. The CDR3 sequence is 13 residues long. CDR1 and CDR2 (germline): SGHKS, YYEKEE (reference sequence). The chain's CDR3 is CASAFQRQETQYF. CDR3 in DNA: TGTGCCAGCGCCTTCCAGCGGCAAGAGACCCAGTACTTC.

V is TRBV6-6 and J is TRBJ2-3; the match to TRBD1 covers 8 bases. The V and J ends lost 7 bases and 7 bases, in that order; junction bases with no gene match: 16. The CDR3 extends over 16 amino acids. Germline CDR1 and CDR2: MNHNY and SVGAGI (reference sequence). The CDR3 DNA sequence: TGTGCCAGCACCCAGTGGGGTGAGACAGGGGATTATACGCAGTATTTT. It translates to CASTQWGETGDYTQYF.

The gene calls are TRBV28 and TRBJ1-2, with TRBD1 matching over 9 bases. With V trimmed by 3 bases and J by 0 bases, 8 bases remained unmatched. The CDR3 contains 17 residues. Germline V gene sequence: CDR1 MDHEN, CDR2 SYDVKM. The DNA for the CDR3 is TGTGCCAGCAGTTTTGAATGGGACAGGGTGGCTAACTATGGCTACACCTTC. Amino acids: CASSFEWDRVANYGYTF.

The V call is TRBV7-9, the J call TRBJ2-5; possibly TRBD1 for D (6 bases). Germline V CDR1 and CDR2: SEHNR, FQNEAQ (reference sequence). Trimming took off 5 bases at V and 4 bases at J, with 17 bases between the two ends. The CDR3 is 15 residues long. Written as DNA, the CDR3 is TGTGCCAGCAGCCACGGCCGAGGCAGGGGAGAGACCCAGTACTTC. It is translated as CASSHGRGRGETQYF. The full variable domain, in which reference TRBV7-9 and TRBJ2-5 provide the parts outside the CDR3, is DTGVSQNPRHKITKRGQNVTFRCDPISEHNRLYWYRQTLGQGPEFLTYFQNEAQLEKSRLLSDRFSAERPKGSFSTLEIQRTEQGDSAMYLCASSHGRGRGETQYFGPGTRLLVL.

The V gene is TRBV7-3, the J gene TRBJ2-7, with D perhaps matching TRBD2 (6 bases). CDR3 length: 13 residues. Trimming removed 5 bases at V and 7 bases at J, with 15 bases between. CDR1 and CDR2 from the germline V gene are SGHTA and FQGTGA. This chain's CDR3 is CASSGGDLREQYF. The CDR3 nucleotides are TGTGCCAGCAGCGGAGGGGACCTACGTGAGCAGTACTTC.

The chain combines TRBV12-3 or TRBV12-4 with TRBJ2-1, with 12 bases lining up with TRBD2. The V and J ends lost 7 bases and 9 bases, in that order; junction bases with no gene match: 4. The CDR3 is made up of 13 amino acids. The CDR3 DNA reads as TGTGCCAGCACCCTAGCGGGGGGGCCTGAGCAGTTCTTC. Amino acids: CASTLAGGPEQFF.

This chain uses TRBV5-6 with TRBJ1-1; D ambiguous. Germline V CDR1 and CDR2: SGHDT, YYEEEE. The CDR3 is made up of 15 amino acids. V was clipped by 1 base and J by 2 bases, with 12 bases between them. The CDR3 sequence: CASSLMRRHNTEAFF. The CDR3 DNA is TGTGCCAGCAGCTTGATGAGAAGACACAACACTGAAGCTTTCTTT.

V and J are TRBV20-1 and TRBJ2-1; TRBD1 aligns across 8 bases. The germline CDR1 and CDR2 sequences are DFQATT and SNEGSKA (reference sequence). The CDR3 extends over 14 amino acids. V shed 3 bases and J 4 bases; nucleotides not matched to a gene: 5. The CDR3 nucleotides are TGCAGTGCTAGTTATGGACAGGGTTACAATGAGCAGTTCTTC. This translates into CSASYGQGYNEQFF.

The rearrangement uses TRBV2 and TRBJ1-2; D not certain. Trimming removed 7 bases at V and 2 bases at J, with 14 bases between. Germline CDR1 and CDR2: SNHLY and FYNNEI. The CDR3 consists of 14 residues. CDR3 bases: TGTGCCAGCATAATCCGAGATAGAAACTATGGCTACACCTTC. Protein product: CASIIRDRNYGYTF.

The chain has TRBV5-1 and TRBJ1-2, with D perhaps TRBD1 (6 bases). This CDR3 is built from 15 residues. Germline V gene data show CDR1 as SGHRS and CDR2 as YFSETQ. Trimming took off 0 bases at V and 4 bases at J, with 13 bases between the two ends. The chain's CDR3 is CASSLDGGAGYGYTF. The CDR3 DNA follows: TGCGCCAGCAGCTTGGATGGGGGCGCCGGCTATGGCTACACCTTC.

The chain is built from TRBV7-3 and TRBJ2-1, with 8 bases matching TRBD2. Germline CDR1 SGHTA, CDR2 FQGTGA. The V and J ends lost 5 bases and 4 bases, in that order; junction bases with no gene match: 13. The CDR3 is made up of 17 amino acids. The CDR3 here is CASSPFGLRGAYNEQFF. For the CDR3, the DNA is TGTGCCAGCAGCCCCTTCGGATTGCGGGGGGCTTACAATGAGCAGTTCTTC.

This chain connects TRBV6-1 to TRBJ1-2, with D unclear. Trimming stripped 1 base from V and 7 bases from J, with 22 bases between. CDR1 and CDR2 (germline): MNHNS, SASEGT. CDR3 length equals 17 residues. As DNA, the CDR3 is TGTGCCAGCAGTGAAGAATCGCGGATCTACGGTTTTGGTGGCTACACCTTC. This translates into CASSEESRIYGFGGYTF.

The chain carries TRBV2 and TRBJ2-1; 7 bases fit TRBD2. The CDR3 sequence is 14 residues long. The germline V gene encodes CDR1 SNHLY and CDR2 FYNNEI. V was pared by 5 bases and J by 4 bases, with 5 bases of the junction left unmatched. The CDR3 DNA follows: TGTGCCAGCAGTATCGCTAGCGGATACAATGAGCAGTTCTTC. This encodes CASSIASGYNEQFF.

A few counts support this clone. This chain joins TRBV19 and TRBJ1-2; TRBD1 is a possible D gene (5 bases). The CDR3 contains 17 residues. Germline values: CDR1 LNHDA, CDR2 SQIVND (reference sequence). V gave up 0 bases and J gave up 3 bases, with 17 bases separating them. The CDR3 DNA sequence: TGTGCCAGTAGTATAGATCGAGAGGCGGGGCCGTACTATGGCTACACCTTC. Its protein product is CASSIDREAGPYYGYTF. Combining the CDR3 with reference TRBV19 and TRBJ1-2 gives the whole variable domain DGGITQSPKYLFRKEGQNVTLSCEQNLNHDAMYWYRQDPGQGLRLIYYSQIVNDFQKGDIAEGYSVSREKKESFPLTVTSAQKNPTAFYLCASSIDREAGPYYGYTFGSGTRLTVV.

The chain uses TRBV5-6 and TRBJ1-1; no firm D call. V was pared by 4 bases and J by 7 bases, with 14 bases between. Germline values: CDR1 SGHDT, CDR2 YYEEEE. The CDR3 totals 13 residues. The CDR3 DNA follows: TGTGCCAGCAGCCTCAATCTGGGGAGTGAAGCTTTCTTT. Translated: CASSLNLGSEAFF.

The chain combines TRBV27 with TRBJ1-6; 7 bases are a match to TRBD1. This CDR3 region has 16 residues. Per germline, CDR1 MNHEY and CDR2 SMNVEV (reference sequence). V lost 2 bases and J lost 6; bases outside the gene matches: 7. CDR3 in DNA: TGTGCCAGCAGTTTAGGGGACAGCTTTGGTAATTCACCCCTCCACTTT. It is translated as CASSLGDSFGNSPLHF.

The gene calls are TRBV21-1 and TRBJ2-7; the table names TRBD1, a call not compared with the DNA. TRBV21-1 is noted as a pseudogene. The CDR3 contains 14 residues. In DNA, the CDR3 is TGTGCCAGCAGCACCTACAGGACAGCCTACGAGCAGTACTTC. Translated, it gives CASSTYRTAYEQYF.

The count of this clone is one. V and J are TRBV19 and TRBJ1-5; D gene ambiguous. The CDR3 covers 13 residues. Trimming pared 2 bases from V and 4 bases from J, leaving 6 bases between. Germline CDR1 is LNHDA and CDR2 is SQIVND (reference sequence). The CDR3 protein is CASSININQPQHF. The CDR3 DNA sequence: TGTGCCAGTAGTATAAATATTAATCAGCCCCAGCATTTT.

This chain uses TRBV7-2 with TRBJ1-2; 10 positions match TRBD1. Looked up from germline, CDR1 is SGHTA and CDR2 is FQGNSA. The CDR3 sequence is 14 residues long. J lost 6 bases, V lost 5 bases, and 6 bases had no gene match. The CDR3 loop reads CASSPGQGLHGYTF. The CDR3 DNA sequence: TGTGCCAGCAGCCCGGGACAGGGGCTACATGGCTACACCTTC. The entire variable domain, with the rest obtained from reference TRBV7-2 and TRBJ1-2, is as follows: GAGVSQSPSNKVTEKGKDVELRCDPISGHTALYWYRQSLGQGLEFLIYFQGNSAPDKSGLPSDRFSAERTGGSVSTLTIQRTQQEDSAVYLCASSPGQGLHGYTFGSGTRLTVV.